The 2 T cell receptor beta chains presented below share a single source sample, sequenced in a study of blood T cell repertoires in COVID-19. Produced via immunoSEQ multiplex PCR; TCRdb's table is partial and in-frame only. The sample lists fewer than 110,000 clones, around 89% occurring once. Sequences were obtained from peripheral blood. The receptors stem from a man aged 40-55 years with active or convalescent COVID-19.

This rearrangement joins TRBV30 to TRBJ2-2; D is perhaps TRBD1 (6 bases). The CDR3 runs to 17 residues. V dropped 3 bases and J dropped 5 bases, with 22 bases sitting between them. CDR1 and CDR2 (germline): GTSNPN, SVGIG (reference sequence). CDR3 nucleotide sequence: TGTGCCTGGAGCACGAACAGGGCGCGGATCGGTACCGGGGAGCTGTTTTTT. This sequence encodes CAWSTNRARIGTGELFF. Filled out from reference TRBV30 and TRBJ2-2, the complete variable domain reads SQTIHQWPATLVQPVGSPLSLECTVEGTSNPNLYWYRQAAGRGLQLLFYSVGIGQISSEVPQNLSASRPQDRQFILSSKKLLLSDSGFYLCAWSTNRARIGTGELFFGEGSRLTVL.

The count of this clone is one. The chain joins TRBV28 to TRBJ1-2, with D perhaps TRBD1 (5 bases). V dropped 6 bases and J dropped 4 bases, with 12 bases sitting between them. Germline V lookup: CDR1 MDHEN, CDR2 SYDVKM. The CDR3 contains 13 residues. CDR3 DNA sequence: TGTGCCAGCAGATTGGGGCTGAGCTATGGCTACACCTTC. Its translation is CASRLGLSYGYTF.